This T cell receptor beta chain derives from a study of OX40 agonist ivuxolimab in advanced cancers. Trimming took 0 bases from V and 5 from J, leaving 9 bases between them. The V gene's germline CDR1 is SGDLS and CDR2 YYNGEE. The CDR3 spans 14 residues. Study-wide results and limits: Some patients without response likewise showed low normalized clonal expansion. Undetermined was the antigen specificity of the expanded peripheral T cells. Expanded clones were, on average, more numerous in CD8+ T cells than in CD4+. Among patients with partial responses at 0.1-3.0 mg/kg, clonal expansion was among the lowest.

Sequencing was performed with immunoSEQ multiplex PCR; in TCRdb, only in-frame clones are kept and a portion is missing. The data show around 65,000 clones, around nine tenths seen once. Of note for this clone: Its antigen is unidentified.

The sequences come from CD4+ or CD8+ T cells sorted from blood, collected in a trial of the OX40 agonist ivuxolimab. The receptor comes from an adult with an advanced solid tumor such as melanoma, head and neck, liver or kidney cancer. The chain employs TRBV9 and TRBJ2-1; D perhaps matches TRBD1 (6 bases). The CDR3 region is CASSVEGTHNEQFF. In nucleotides, the CDR3 is TGTGCCAGCAGCGTAGAGGGGACACACAATGAGCAGTTCTTC.